A single T cell receptor (beta chain) is shown here with its context. This sample was taken from a study of shared clonotypes between healthy human individuals. Study summary: Researchers assigned three CD4 naive, three CD4 memory, two CD8 naive and one CD8 memory plate to each donor.

A CD45RA+ naive subset and a CD45RA-negative memory subset were split from CD4+ cells. The CDR3 sequence is 10 residues long. Germline assignment: CDR1 WNHNN and CDR2 SYGVQD (reference sequence). V lost 10 bases to trimming and J lost 5 bases; unmatched junction nucleotides: 2. Sequencing used immunoSEQ multiplex PCR; TCRdb keeps in-frame clones, though not all of them. This sample carries 2.5 million or so clones, approximately 92% of them seen once, and the ten largest clones take roughly 0.15%. The gene calls are TRBV10-1 and TRBJ2-7, with 7 bases lining up with TRBD1. The sequence was collected from a man aged 18 to 30 in good health. Sequenced input: naive CD4+ T cells sorted from blood. Documented subset: CD45RA+ positively selected. The chain's CDR3 is CAIRGNEQYF. The CDR3 nucleotides are TGCGCCATCAGGGGGAACGAGCAGTACTTC.